Sequencing of this T cell receptor beta chain was carried out in a study of control samples from healthy donors and cancer patients. TCRdb keeps only in-frame clones here, not all; method: immunoSEQ multiplex PCR. This listing includes fewer than 200,000 clones. V gave up 2 bases and J gave up 4 bases; unmatched junction bases: 5. The CDR3 is 15 amino acids. Germline-derived CDR1 and CDR2 are SGDLS and YYNGEE. Sequencing was done on a sample of blood. V and J are TRBV9 and TRBJ1-4; TRBD1 aligns across 7 bases. This clonotype was obtained from a woman in her 30s in good health. The CDR3 reads CASSVGGGHNEKLFF. In DNA form, the CDR3 reads TGTGCCAGCAGCGTCGGAGGGGGCCATAATGAAAAACTGTTTTTT.